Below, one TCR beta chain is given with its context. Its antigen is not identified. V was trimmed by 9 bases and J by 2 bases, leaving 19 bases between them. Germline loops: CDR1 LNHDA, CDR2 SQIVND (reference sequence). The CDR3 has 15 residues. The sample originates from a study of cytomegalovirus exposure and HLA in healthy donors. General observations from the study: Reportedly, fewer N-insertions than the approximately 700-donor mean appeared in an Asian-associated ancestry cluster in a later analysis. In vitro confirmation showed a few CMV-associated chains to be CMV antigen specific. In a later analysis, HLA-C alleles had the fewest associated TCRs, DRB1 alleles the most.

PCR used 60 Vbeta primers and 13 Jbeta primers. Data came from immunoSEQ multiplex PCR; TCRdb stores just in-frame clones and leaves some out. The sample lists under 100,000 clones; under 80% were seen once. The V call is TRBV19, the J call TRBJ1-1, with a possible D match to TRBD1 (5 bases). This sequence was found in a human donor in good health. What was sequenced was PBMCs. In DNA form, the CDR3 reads TGTGCCAGCAACCCGAGCAGGGCACTCAACACTGAAGCTTTCTTT. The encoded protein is CASNPSRALNTEAFF.